Shown below are 32 T cell receptor beta chains from a single sample sequenced in a study of OX40 agonist ivuxolimab in advanced cancers. Clones were read by immunoSEQ multiplex PCR, and TCRdb kept only the in-frame ones, dropping some. This sample yields about 62,000 clones, of which 60% to 85% are seen a single time; 9.5% to 13% belongs to the top ten. This sample comprised CD4+ or CD8+ T cells sorted from blood, obtained in a trial of the OX40 agonist ivuxolimab. The source of these receptors is an adult with an advanced solid tumor such as melanoma, head and neck, liver or kidney cancer.

In its sample, this clone was seen a few times. The chain joins TRBV13 to TRBJ2-4, with TRBD2 matching over 7 bases. Germline V CDR1 and CDR2: PRHDT, FYEKMQ (reference sequence). The V and J ends lost 5 bases and 0 bases, in that order; junction bases with no gene match: 10. CDR3 length equals 17 residues. The CDR3 DNA sequence: TGTGCCAGCAGCCCTCGGGAGGCGGGGGTAGCCAAAAACATTCAGTACTTC. This sequence encodes CASSPREAGVAKNIQYF.

The chain joins TRBV7-3 to TRBJ2-3, with 8 bases matching TRBD1. The CDR3 sequence is 14 residues long. Germline CDR1 SGHTA, CDR2 FQGTGA. V shed 4 bases, J shed 6 bases, and the junction held 6 bases outside the gene matches. This chain's CDR3 is CASSSTGELDTQYF. The CDR3 region has the DNA TGTGCCAGCAGCTCGACAGGGGAATTGGATACGCAGTATTTT.

The rearrangement joins TRBV7-2 to TRBJ2-1, with 7 bases identical to TRBD1. Germline trimming cut 5 bases from V and 7 bases from J; bases unmatched to any gene: 8. This CDR3 has 14 amino acids. CDR1 is SGHTA, CDR2 FQGNSA, per germline. The DNA for the CDR3 is TGTGCCAGCAGCCAACACCCACAGGGGAATGAGCAGTTCTTC. Its translation is CASSQHPQGNEQFF.

This clone was picked up a small number of times. This chain joins TRBV19 and TRBJ2-7; 9 nucleotides line up with TRBD1. V trimming: 9 bases; J trimming: 7 bases; junction bases outside the gene matches: 13. The germline CDR1 and CDR2 sequences are LNHDA and SQIVND (reference sequence). The CDR3 consists of 14 residues. CDR3 in DNA: TGTGCCAGCCGGGACAGGGTTTCTTCGTGGGAGCAGTACTTC. Encoded protein: CASRDRVSSWEQYF.

The chain joins TRBV7-9 to TRBJ2-1; D may match TRBD1 or TRBD2 (5 bases each). Trimming cost V 1 base and J 4 bases, with 11 bases left between them. Germline V gene sequence: CDR1 SEHNR, CDR2 FQNEAQ (reference sequence). This CDR3 is 15 amino acids long. The CDR3 DNA is TGTGCCAGCAGCTTAGGGGACGGCCCATACAATGAGCAGTTCTTC. This codes for CASSLGDGPYNEQFF.

This clone was seen a single time. J is TRBJ2-3 and V is TRBV7-3; possibly TRBD2 for D (7 bases). V dropped 7 bases and J dropped 6 bases, with 14 bases sitting between them. The CDR3 consists of 13 residues. Germline V lookup: CDR1 SGHTA, CDR2 FQGTGA. The CDR3 DNA reads as TGTGCCAGCACCGGGGGGCCCGGGGATACGCAGTATTTT. Translation: CASTGGPGDTQYF.

The chain uses TRBV6-6 and TRBJ2-7, with TRBD2 identical over 10 bases. Germline lookup yields CDR1 MNHNY and CDR2 SVGAGI (reference sequence). The trim removed 6 bases at V and 1 base at J, leaving 3 bases unmatched. The CDR3 is made up of 14 amino acids. The CDR3 nucleotides read TGTGCCAGCAGAGGACTAGCGGATTCCTACGAGCAGTACTTC. Translating it yields CASRGLADSYEQYF.

The genes are TRBV15 and TRBJ2-7; 8 bases fit TRBD1. Germline V gene lookup returns CDR1 LNHNV and CDR2 YYDKDF (reference sequence). V trimming: 3 bases; J trimming: 2 bases; junction bases outside the gene matches: 3. CDR3 size: 14 residues. The CDR3 loop reads CATSRGQAAYEQYF. Here the CDR3 DNA reads TGTGCCACCAGCAGGGGACAGGCGGCCTACGAGCAGTACTTC.

This clone was seen a handful of times. The chain couples TRBV7-8 to TRBJ1-5, with D maybe TRBD1 (6 bases). This CDR3 is 15 amino acids long. The germline gives CDR1 SGHVS, CDR2 FQNEAQ. V lost 1 base, J lost 3 bases, and 10 bases lay in between. The CDR3 DNA sequence: TGTGCCAGCAGCTTAGAGGACAGTATCAATCAGCCCCAGCATTTT. Protein product: CASSLEDSINQPQHF.

The J gene is TRBJ1-1, the V gene TRBV7-3; weak D call: TRBD1 (5 bases). CDR3 size: 14 residues. Trimming removed 2 bases from V and 4 bases from J, with 11 bases in between. CDR1 is SGHTA and CDR2 is FQGTGA in the germline V gene. CDR3 nucleotide sequence: TGTGCCAGCAGCTTACATGGGGGTGGCACTGAAGCTTTCTTT. Translation gives CASSLHGGGTEAFF.

The chain is built from TRBV12-5 and TRBJ2-3; TRBD1 matches at 7 bases. CDR1 LGHNT and CDR2 FRNRAP come from the germline V gene. CDR3 length: 15 amino acids. Losses at the gene ends were 1 base for V and 5 bases for J; bases not matched to a gene: 6. The CDR3 loop is CASGLGQGTRDTQYF. In nucleotides, the CDR3 is TGTGCTAGTGGTTTGGGACAGGGAACAAGAGATACGCAGTATTTT.

This rearrangement joins TRBV4-1 to TRBJ2-7, with 9 positions matching TRBD1. The J segment lost 6 bases and the V segment lost 3 bases, leaving 9 bases of the junction unmatched. The germline gives CDR1 MGHRA, CDR2 YSYEKL. The CDR3 is made up of 15 amino acids. Here the CDR3 reads CASSQPLGQGSEQYF. The CDR3 DNA reads TGCGCCAGCAGCCAGCCGCTGGGACAGGGAAGCGAGCAGTACTTC.

The CDR3, as DNA: TGTGCCAGCAGCTCACTAGCGGGAGGTCACGAGCAGTACTTC. It yields the protein CASSSLAGGHEQYF. The chain couples TRBV7-9 to TRBJ2-7; 12 nucleotides match TRBD2. CDR3 length equals 14 residues. Germline CDR1 SEHNR, CDR2 FQNEAQ (reference sequence). V lost 4 bases to trimming and J lost 5 bases; unmatched junction nucleotides: 3.

This clone was observed a few times. J is TRBJ2-7 and V is TRBV15; no clear D gene. The CDR3 length is 13 residues. Germline CDR1 is LNHNV and CDR2 is YYDKDF (reference sequence). Trimming left V 2 bases short and J 6 bases short, with 11 bases between. The CDR3 region is CATSRPSTSEQYF. In DNA, the CDR3 is TGTGCCACCAGCAGACCTTCTACCAGCGAGCAGTACTTC. Drawing the rest from reference TRBV15 and TRBJ2-7, the complete variable domain is DAMVIQNPRYQVTQFGKPVTLSCSQTLNHNVMYWYQQKSSQAPKLLFHYYDKDFNNEADTPDNFQSRRPNTSFCFLDIRSPGLGDTAMYLCATSRPSTSEQYFGPGTRLTVT.

V gene TRBV5-4 combines with J gene TRBJ1-1; D gene uncertain. In germline, CDR1 is SGHNT, CDR2 YYREEE (reference sequence). This CDR3 has 15 residues. V lost 3 bases and J lost 8, with 20 bases in between. As DNA, the CDR3 is TGTGCCAGCAGCTCCGCTTGGTCAACCTCGGCCGAAGCTTTCTTT. Amino acid sequence: CASSSAWSTSAEAFF. The full variable domain, its missing parts supplied by reference TRBV5-4 and TRBJ1-1, is ETGVTQSPTHLIKTRGQQVTLRCSSQSGHNTVSWYQQALGQGPQFIFQYYREEENGRGNFPPRFSGLQFPNYSSELNVNALELDDSALYLCASSSAWSTSAEAFFGQGTRLTVV.

The genes are TRBV27 and TRBJ2-2; 8 bases are shared with TRBD1. This CDR3 region has 16 residues. The J segment lost 0 bases and the V segment lost 3 bases, leaving 3 bases of the junction unmatched. The germline CDR1 and CDR2 sequences are MNHEY and SMNVEV (reference sequence). CDR3 in amino acids: CASSFQGASNTGELFF. The DNA of the CDR3 is TGTGCCAGCAGTTTTCAGGGGGCTTCGAACACCGGGGAGCTGTTTTTT.

The gene calls are TRBV29-1 and TRBJ1-1; unclear D gene. Deletions cut 0 bases from V and 5 bases from J, with 10 bases between. Germline CDR1 and CDR2: SQVTM and ANQGSEA. The CDR3 is made up of 13 amino acids. This CDR3 reads CSVEDGVWTEAFF. DNA for the CDR3: TGCAGCGTTGAAGATGGAGTGTGGACTGAAGCTTTCTTT.

The J gene is TRBJ2-5, the V gene TRBV19, with D unresolved. The CDR3 extends over 15 amino acids. Trimming removed 4 bases from V and 5 bases from J, with 17 bases in between. CDR1 is LNHDA, CDR2 SQIVND, per germline (reference sequence). CDR3: CASSNQVTQRETQYF. The DNA of the CDR3 is TGTGCCAGTAGTAACCAGGTGACCCAGAGGGAGACCCAGTACTTC.

The genes are TRBV2 and TRBJ2-7, with TRBD2 identical over 8 bases. The CDR3 extends over 16 amino acids. V lost 4 bases, J lost 5 bases, and 13 bases stayed unmatched. Germline CDR1 SNHLY, CDR2 FYNNEI. The CDR3 DNA reads TGTGCCAGCAGTGCGCCCTCGTCGTCGCGGGAGGACGAGCAGTACTTC. Residues: CASSAPSSSREDEQYF.

This chain connects TRBV6-5 to TRBJ2-2; no clear D. The V end lost 5 bases, the J end lost 0 bases, and 10 bases lay between the germline ends. The CDR3 totals 15 residues. Germline V gene data show CDR1 as MNHEY and CDR2 as SVGAGI. Here the CDR3 DNA reads TGTGCCAGCAGTCTTTGGGCGACGAACACCGGGGAGCTGTTTTTT. Translating it yields CASSLWATNTGELFF.

V is TRBV5-4 and J is TRBJ2-1; D unclear. V lost 0 bases to trimming and J lost 0 bases, with 7 bases between them. The CDR3 contains 15 residues. Germline-derived CDR1 and CDR2 are SGHNT and YYREEE (reference sequence). The CDR3 is CASSLADYSYNEQFF. The DNA for the CDR3 is TGTGCCAGCAGCTTGGCGGATTACTCCTACAATGAGCAGTTCTTC.

In this sample, this clone turned up a few times. V and J are TRBV7-9 and TRBJ2-7, with D tentatively TRBD2 (6 bases). Germline V gives CDR1 SEHNR, CDR2 FQNEAQ (reference sequence). The CDR3 loop spans 16 amino acids. V lost 1 base and J lost 3, with 16 bases in between. The CDR3 protein is CASSLGLRGRDYEQYF. The DNA of the CDR3 is TGTGCCAGCAGCTTAGGTTTGCGGGGCAGAGACTACGAGCAGTACTTC.

The chain uses TRBV7-2 and TRBJ1-4, with TRBD1 matching over 9 bases. V dropped 4 bases and J dropped 8; count of bases not matched to a gene: 8. This CDR3 has 15 amino acids. CDR1 SGHTA and CDR2 FQGNSA come from the germline V gene. The CDR3 loop is CASSSPGQGFEKLFF. The CDR3 bases are TGTGCCAGCAGCTCGCCGGGACAGGGATTCGAAAAACTGTTTTTT.

This rearrangement joins TRBV4-2 to TRBJ1-5; 8 bases map to TRBD1. The germline CDR1 and CDR2 sequences are LGHNA and YNFKEQ. The CDR3 is 14 residues long. With V trimmed by 4 bases and J by 7 bases, 6 bases remained unmatched. Here the CDR3 DNA reads TGTGCCAGCAGCCTCGGACAGGGAGACCAGCCCCAGCATTTT. This translates into CASSLGQGDQPQHF.

This clone appeared once. V and J are TRBV18 and TRBJ2-1, with 12 bases identical to TRBD2. V lost 6 bases to trimming and J lost 7 bases; unmatched junction nucleotides: 13. The CDR3 loop spans 17 amino acids. Germline CDR1 and CDR2: KGHSH and LQKENI. The CDR3 sequence is CASSRTSGNMGLNEQFF. DNA of the CDR3: TGTGCCAGCTCGCGGACTAGCGGGAATATGGGGCTAAATGAGCAGTTCTTC. Looking up the rest from reference TRBV18 and TRBJ2-1 gives the full variable domain: NAGVMQNPRHLVRRRGQEARLRCSPMKGHSHVYWYRQLPEEGLKFMVYLQKENIIDESGMPKERFSAEFPKEGPSILRIQQVVRGDSAAYFCASSRTSGNMGLNEQFFGPGTRLTVL.

The rearrangement joins TRBV9 to TRBJ1-3, with D possibly TRBD1 on 6 matching bases. Trimming removed 4 bases at V and 6 bases at J, with 17 bases between. The CDR3 totals 15 residues. Germline values: CDR1 SGDLS, CDR2 YYNGEE. Here the CDR3 DNA reads TGTGCCAGCAGCCCTCTGAGTGAGGGGGTAAACACCATATATTTT. As protein: CASSPLSEGVNTIYF.

The chain links TRBV6-1 to TRBJ1-5, with D uncertain. From germline, CDR1 is MNHNS and CDR2 SASEGT. The CDR3 extends over 11 amino acids. Trimming cost V 7 bases and J 9 bases, with 10 bases left between them. The CDR3 region has the DNA TGTGCCAGCAACACGGAGCGGCCCCAGCATTTT. This sequence encodes CASNTERPQHF.

The DNA for the CDR3 is TGTGCCAGCAAAAATTCGGGCGGGGAGCTGTTTTTT. Translated, it gives CASKNSGGELFF. The rearrangement links TRBV9 to TRBJ2-2; D unresolved. CDR3 length equals 12 residues. Trimming took off 6 bases at V and 7 bases at J, with 10 bases between the two ends. The V gene's germline CDR1 is SGDLS and CDR2 YYNGEE.

This clone was seen a single time. The chain couples TRBV4-3 to TRBJ2-3; 8 bases fit TRBD2. The trim removed 5 bases at V and 2 bases at J, leaving 9 bases unmatched. Germline CDR1 reads LGHNA; CDR2 reads YSLEER. The CDR3 covers 16 residues. CDR3 coding DNA: TGCGCCAGCAGCGCCGGACTAGCCTCGATCACAGATACGCAGTATTTT. Protein sequence: CASSAGLASITDTQYF.

This chain links TRBV4-3 with TRBJ2-3; D is uncertain. There are 15 residues in the CDR3. The germline CDR1 and CDR2 sequences are LGHNA and YSLEER. Trimming left V 0 bases short and J 6 bases short, with 13 bases between. As DNA, the CDR3 is TGCGCCAGCAGCCAAGACCCGCCCCCCAAGGATACGCAGTATTTT. Translating it yields CASSQDPPPKDTQYF.

The rearrangement joins TRBV5-1 to TRBJ2-3, with D perhaps TRBD1 (6 bases). V dropped 4 bases and J dropped 4 bases, with 13 bases sitting between them. The germline V gene encodes CDR1 SGHRS and CDR2 YFSETQ. The CDR3 totals 14 residues. The CDR3 region is CASSPTTGPDTQYF. The DNA for the CDR3 is TGCGCCAGCAGCCCTACGACAGGACCAGATACGCAGTATTTT.

The V call is TRBV7-6, the J call TRBJ1-1, with D possibly TRBD1 on 6 matching bases. The V end was cut by 4 bases, the J end by 1 base, with 10 bases between. CDR1 is SGHVS, CDR2 FNYEAQ, per germline. The CDR3 has 14 amino acids. Here the CDR3 reads CASSWDTSNTEAFF. DNA of the CDR3: TGTGCCAGCAGCTGGGACACCTCGAACACTGAAGCTTTCTTT. Supplemented by reference TRBV7-6 and TRBJ1-1, the full variable domain reads GAGVSQSPRYKVTKRGQDVALRCDPISGHVSLYWYRQALGQGPEFLTYFNYEAQQDKSGLPNDRFSAERPEGSISTLTIQRTEQRDSAMYRCASSWDTSNTEAFFGQGTRLTVV.